This entry is about one T cell receptor beta chain. The primer mix had 60 Vbeta and 13 Jbeta primers. The table came from immunoSEQ multiplex PCR; TCRdb's copy has only in-frame clones and leaves some out. The sample includes over 70,000 clones, 70% to 80% of them seen just once. Germline assignment: CDR1 LGHNA and CDR2 YNFKEQ. This CDR3 has 11 amino acids. The V end lost 5 bases, the J end lost 9 bases, and 11 bases lay between the germline ends. The sample originates from a study of cytomegalovirus exposure and HLA in healthy donors. The material sequenced was PBMCs. The chain combines TRBV4-2 with TRBJ2-7; D uncertain. The origin of this receptor is a woman between 50 and 59 years old in good health and CMV-seropositive. CDR3 sequence reads: CASSDSLWQYF. The DNA for the CDR3 is TGTGCCAGCAGCGATAGTTTGTGGCAGTACTTC.